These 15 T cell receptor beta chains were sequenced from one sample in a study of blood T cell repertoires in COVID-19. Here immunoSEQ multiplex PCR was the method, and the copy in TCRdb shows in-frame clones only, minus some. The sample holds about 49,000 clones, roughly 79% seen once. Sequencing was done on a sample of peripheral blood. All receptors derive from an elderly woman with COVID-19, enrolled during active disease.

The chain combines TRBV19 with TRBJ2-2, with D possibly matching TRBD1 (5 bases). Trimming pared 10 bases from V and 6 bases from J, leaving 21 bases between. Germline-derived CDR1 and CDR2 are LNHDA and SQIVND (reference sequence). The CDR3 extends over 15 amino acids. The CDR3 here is CATGRQGVFSGELFF. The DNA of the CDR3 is TGTGCCACAGGTCGGCAGGGTGTATTTTCCGGGGAGCTGTTTTTT.

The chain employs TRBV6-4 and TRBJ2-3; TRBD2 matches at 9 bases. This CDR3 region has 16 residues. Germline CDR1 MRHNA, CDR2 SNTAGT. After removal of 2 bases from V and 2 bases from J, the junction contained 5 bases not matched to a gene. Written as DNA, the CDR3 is TGTGCCAGCAGTGACCTGGCTAGCGGGGCCACAGATACGCAGTATTTT. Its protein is CASSDLASGATDTQYF.

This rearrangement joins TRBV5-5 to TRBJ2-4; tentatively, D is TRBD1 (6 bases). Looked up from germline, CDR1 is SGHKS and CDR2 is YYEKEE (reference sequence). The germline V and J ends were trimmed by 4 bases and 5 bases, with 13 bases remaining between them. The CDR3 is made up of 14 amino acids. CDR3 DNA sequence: TGTGCCAGCAGCCTCGATCCAGGGGAAAACATTCAGTACTTC. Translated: CASSLDPGENIQYF.

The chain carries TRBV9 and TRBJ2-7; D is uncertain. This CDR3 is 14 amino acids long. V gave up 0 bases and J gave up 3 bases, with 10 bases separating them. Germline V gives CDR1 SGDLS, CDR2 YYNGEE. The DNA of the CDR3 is TGTGCCAGCAGCGTAGGGAGTCAGAGCTACGAGCAGTACTTC. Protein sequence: CASSVGSQSYEQYF.

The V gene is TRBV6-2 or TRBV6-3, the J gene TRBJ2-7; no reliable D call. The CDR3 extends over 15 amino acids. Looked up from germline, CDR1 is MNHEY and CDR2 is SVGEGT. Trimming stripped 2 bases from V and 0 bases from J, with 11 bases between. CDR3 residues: CASSYDRWSSYEQYF. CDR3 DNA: TGTGCCAGCAGTTACGATCGGTGGAGCTCCTACGAGCAGTACTTC.

CDR3 protein: CASSLQGANQPQHF. The CDR3 DNA reads as TGTGCCAGCAGTTTACAGGGGGCCAATCAGCCCCAGCATTTT. V gene TRBV6-5 combines with J gene TRBJ1-5, with 9 bases that match TRBD1. CDR3 size: 14 residues. Germline V gene sequence: CDR1 MNHEY, CDR2 SVGAGI. V shed 4 bases and J 3 bases; nucleotides not matched to a gene: 1.

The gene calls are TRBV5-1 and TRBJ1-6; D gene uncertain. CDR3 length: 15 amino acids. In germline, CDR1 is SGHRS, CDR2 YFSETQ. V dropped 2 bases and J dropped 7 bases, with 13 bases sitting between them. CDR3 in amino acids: CASSFSVFVNSPLHF. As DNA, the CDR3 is TGCGCCAGCAGCTTCTCTGTTTTTGTCAATTCACCCCTCCACTTT.

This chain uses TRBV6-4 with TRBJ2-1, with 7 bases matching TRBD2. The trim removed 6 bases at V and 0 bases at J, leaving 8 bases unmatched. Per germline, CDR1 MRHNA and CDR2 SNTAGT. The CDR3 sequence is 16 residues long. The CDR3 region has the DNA TGTGCCAGCAGCAGGTCTAGCGGCAGCTCCTACAATGAGCAGTTCTTC. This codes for CASSRSSGSSYNEQFF.

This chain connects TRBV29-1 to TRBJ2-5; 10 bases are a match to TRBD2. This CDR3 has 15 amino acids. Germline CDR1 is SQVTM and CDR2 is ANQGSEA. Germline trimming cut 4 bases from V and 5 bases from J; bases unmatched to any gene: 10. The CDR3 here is CSVGGIAGGLETQYF. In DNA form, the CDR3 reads TGCAGCGTTGGAGGAATAGCGGGAGGCTTGGAGACCCAGTACTTC.

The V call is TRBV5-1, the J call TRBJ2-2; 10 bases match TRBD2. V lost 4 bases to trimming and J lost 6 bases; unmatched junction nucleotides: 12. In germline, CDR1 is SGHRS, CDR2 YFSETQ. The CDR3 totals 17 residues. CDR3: CASSAHMLAGAAGELFF. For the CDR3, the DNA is TGCGCCAGCAGCGCTCATATGCTAGCGGGAGCGGCCGGGGAGCTGTTTTTT. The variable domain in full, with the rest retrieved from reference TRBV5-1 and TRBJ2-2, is KAGVTQTPRYLIKTRGQQVTLSCSPISGHRSVSWYQQTPGQGLQFLFEYFSETQRNKGNFPGRFSGRQFSNSRSEMNVSTLELGDSALYLCASSAHMLAGAAGELFFGEGSRLTVL.

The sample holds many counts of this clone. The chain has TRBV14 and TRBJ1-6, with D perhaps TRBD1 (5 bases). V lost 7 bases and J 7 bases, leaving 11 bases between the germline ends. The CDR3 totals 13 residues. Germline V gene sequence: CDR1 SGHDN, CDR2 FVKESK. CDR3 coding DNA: TGTGCCAGCAACCCCGGGGGAAATTCACCCCTCCACTTT. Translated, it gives CASNPGGNSPLHF.

The CDR3 spells CASSPGTVLYGYTF. DNA for the CDR3: TGTGCCAGCAGCCCCGGGACAGTACTCTATGGCTACACCTTC. The chain is built from TRBV7-2 and TRBJ1-2; 7 bases map to TRBD1. J gave up 4 bases and V 5 bases, and 7 bases lay outside the gene matches. The germline CDR1 and CDR2 sequences are SGHTA and FQGNSA. This CDR3 is 14 amino acids long.

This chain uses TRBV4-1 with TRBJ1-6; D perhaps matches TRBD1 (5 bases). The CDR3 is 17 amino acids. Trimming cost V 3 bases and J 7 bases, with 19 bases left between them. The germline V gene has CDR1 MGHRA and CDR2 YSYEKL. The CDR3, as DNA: TGCGCCAGCAGCCACGAGGACCCTAGGCAGGGCAATTCACCCCTCCACTTT. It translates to CASSHEDPRQGNSPLHF.

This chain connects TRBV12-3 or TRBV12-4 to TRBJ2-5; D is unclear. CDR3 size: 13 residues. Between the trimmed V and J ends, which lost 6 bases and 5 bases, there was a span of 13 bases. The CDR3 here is CASRPSPGETQYF. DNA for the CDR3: TGTGCCAGCAGGCCCTCTCCCGGTGAGACCCAGTACTTC.

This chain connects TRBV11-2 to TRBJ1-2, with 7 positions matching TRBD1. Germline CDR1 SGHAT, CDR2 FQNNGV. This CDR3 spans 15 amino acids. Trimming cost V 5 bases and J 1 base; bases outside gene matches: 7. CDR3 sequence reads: CASSTRDSFNYGYTF. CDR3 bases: TGTGCCAGCAGCACCCGGGACAGTTTTAACTATGGCTACACCTTC.